The clone carrying this TCR beta chain has just a few counts. The data belong to a study of blood T cell repertoires in COVID-19. On the study more broadly: Sites across the United States, Italy and Spain contributed samples from acute and convalescent COVID-19. The cDNA or gDNA used as material had been derived from T cells, B-cell-depleted T cells, or PBMCs.

There are 14 residues in the CDR3. The ends lost 8 bases at V and 1 base at J; junction bases unmatched: 0. CDR1 is MDHEN and CDR2 is SYDVKM in the germline V gene. In the authors' workflow: The authors estimated nucleated cell counts from reference gene primer amplification. TCRdb keeps only in-frame clones here, not all; method: immunoSEQ multiplex PCR. V, J and clone size are those of that table, while D and trimming were read from the DNA. This table has 90,000 to 110,000 clones, about 85% appearing once. Material: peripheral blood. This chain connects TRBV28 to TRBJ2-3; 13 bases align to TRBD2. The receptor comes from a man between 50 and 59 years old with acute or convalescent COVID-19. The CDR3 protein is CASGTSGGTDTQYF. In nucleotides, the CDR3 is TGTGCCAGCGGGACTAGCGGGGGCACAGATACGCAGTATTTT.